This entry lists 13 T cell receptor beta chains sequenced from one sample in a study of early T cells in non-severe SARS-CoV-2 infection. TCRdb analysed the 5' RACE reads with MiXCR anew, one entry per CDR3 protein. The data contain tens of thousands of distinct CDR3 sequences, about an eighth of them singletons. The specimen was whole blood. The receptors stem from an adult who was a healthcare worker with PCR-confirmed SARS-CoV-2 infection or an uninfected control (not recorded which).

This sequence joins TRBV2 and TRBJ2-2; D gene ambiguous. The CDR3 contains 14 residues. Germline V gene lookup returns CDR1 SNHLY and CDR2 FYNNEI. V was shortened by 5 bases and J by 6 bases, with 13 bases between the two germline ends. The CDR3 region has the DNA TGTGCCAGCAGTTCAGAGCCACGGGCCGGGGAGCTGTTTTTT. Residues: CASSSEPRAGELFF. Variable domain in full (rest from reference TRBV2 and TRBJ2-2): EPEVTQTPSHQVTQMGQEVILRCVPISNHLYFYWYRQILGQKVEFLVSFYNNEISEKSEIFDDQFSVERPDGSNFTLKIRSTKLEDSAMYFCASSSEPRAGELFFGEGSRLTVL.

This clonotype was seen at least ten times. DNA of the CDR3: TGTGCCAGCAGCTTGGACGGGACGTACCGGGGGAGGAATTCACCCCTCCACTTT. Its translation: CASSLDGTYRGRNSPLHF. The chain combines TRBV5-4 with TRBJ1-6, with D possibly being TRBD1 (5 bases). This CDR3 region has 18 residues. Germline V gene data show CDR1 as SGHNT and CDR2 as YYREEE (reference sequence). The V end was cut by 0 bases, the J end by 7 bases, with 20 bases between.

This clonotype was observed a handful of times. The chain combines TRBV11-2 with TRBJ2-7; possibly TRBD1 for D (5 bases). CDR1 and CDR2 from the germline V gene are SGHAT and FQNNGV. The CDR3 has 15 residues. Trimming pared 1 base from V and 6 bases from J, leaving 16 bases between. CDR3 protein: CASSLVQVRALEQYF. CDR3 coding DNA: TGTGCCAGCAGCTTAGTCCAGGTCAGGGCTCTCGAGCAGTACTTC.

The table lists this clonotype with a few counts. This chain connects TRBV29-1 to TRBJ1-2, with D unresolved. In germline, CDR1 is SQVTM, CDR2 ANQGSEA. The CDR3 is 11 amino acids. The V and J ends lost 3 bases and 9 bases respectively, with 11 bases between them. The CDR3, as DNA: TGCAGCGTTGACGATGGAGAGCGCTACACCTTC. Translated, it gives CSVDDGERYTF.

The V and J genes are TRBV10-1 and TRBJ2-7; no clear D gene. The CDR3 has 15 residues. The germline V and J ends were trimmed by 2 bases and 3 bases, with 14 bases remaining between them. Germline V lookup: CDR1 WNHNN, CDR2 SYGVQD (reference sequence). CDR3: CASSEGEPTHYEQYF. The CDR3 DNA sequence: TGCGCCAGCAGTGAGGGGGAACCGACCCACTACGAGCAGTACTTC.

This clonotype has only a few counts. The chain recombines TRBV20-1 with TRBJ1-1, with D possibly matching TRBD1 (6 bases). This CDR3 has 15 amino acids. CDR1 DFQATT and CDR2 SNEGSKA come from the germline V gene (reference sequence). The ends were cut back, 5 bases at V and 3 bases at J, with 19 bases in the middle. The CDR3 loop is CSARVSGALDTEAFF. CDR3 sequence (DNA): TGCAGTGCTCGTGTATCGGGGGCCCTAGACACTGAAGCTTTCTTT.

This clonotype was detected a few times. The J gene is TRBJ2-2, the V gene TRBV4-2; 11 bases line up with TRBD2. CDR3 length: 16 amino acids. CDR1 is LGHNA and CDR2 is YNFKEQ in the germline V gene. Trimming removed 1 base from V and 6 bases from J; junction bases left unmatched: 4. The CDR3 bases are TGTGCCAGCAGCCAAGTAGCGGGAGGGCCGTCCGGGGAGCTGTTTTTT. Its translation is CASSQVAGGPSGELFF.

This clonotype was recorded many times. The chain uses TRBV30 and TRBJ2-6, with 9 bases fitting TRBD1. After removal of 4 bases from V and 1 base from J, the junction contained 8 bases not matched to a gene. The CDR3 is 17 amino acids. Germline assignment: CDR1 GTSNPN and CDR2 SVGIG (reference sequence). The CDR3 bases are TGTGCCTGGACCCCGGACAGGGGAGATTCTGGGGCCAACGTCCTGACTTTC. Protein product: CAWTPDRGDSGANVLTF. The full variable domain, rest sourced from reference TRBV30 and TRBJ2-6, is SQTIHQWPATLVQPVGSPLSLECTVEGTSNPNLYWYRQAAGRGLQLLFYSVGIGQISSEVPQNLSASRPQDRQFILSSKKLLLSDSGFYLCAWTPDRGDSGANVLTFGAGSRLTVL.

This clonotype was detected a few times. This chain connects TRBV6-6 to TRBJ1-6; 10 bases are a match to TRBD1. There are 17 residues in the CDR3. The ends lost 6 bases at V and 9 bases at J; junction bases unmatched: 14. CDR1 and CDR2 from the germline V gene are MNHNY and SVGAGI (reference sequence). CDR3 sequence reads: CASSSPGRDRGGSPLHF. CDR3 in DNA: TGTGCCAGCAGCTCGCCGGGACGGGACAGGGGAGGTTCACCCCTCCACTTT.

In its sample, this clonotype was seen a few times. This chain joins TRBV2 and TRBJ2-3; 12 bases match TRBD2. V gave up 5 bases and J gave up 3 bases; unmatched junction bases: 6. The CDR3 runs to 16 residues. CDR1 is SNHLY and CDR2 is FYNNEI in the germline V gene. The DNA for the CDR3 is TGTGCCAGCAGTCGGGGGACTAGCGGGTGGACAGATACGCAGTATTTT. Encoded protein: CASSRGTSGWTDTQYF.

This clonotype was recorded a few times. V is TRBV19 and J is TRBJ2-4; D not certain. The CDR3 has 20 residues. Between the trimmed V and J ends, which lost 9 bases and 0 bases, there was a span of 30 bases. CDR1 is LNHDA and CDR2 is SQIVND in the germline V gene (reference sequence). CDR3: CASTDIGAAPLGLAKNIQYF. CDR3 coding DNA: TGTGCCAGCACCGACATCGGAGCAGCGCCCCTGGGCCTAGCCAAAAACATTCAGTACTTC.

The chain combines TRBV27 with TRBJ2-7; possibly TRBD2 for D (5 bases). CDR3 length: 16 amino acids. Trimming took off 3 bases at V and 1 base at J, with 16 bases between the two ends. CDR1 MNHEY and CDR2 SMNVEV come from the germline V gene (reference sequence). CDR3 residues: CASSFSRTPTSYEQYF. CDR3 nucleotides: TGTGCCAGCAGTTTTAGTCGGACTCCGACTTCCTACGAGCAGTACTTC.

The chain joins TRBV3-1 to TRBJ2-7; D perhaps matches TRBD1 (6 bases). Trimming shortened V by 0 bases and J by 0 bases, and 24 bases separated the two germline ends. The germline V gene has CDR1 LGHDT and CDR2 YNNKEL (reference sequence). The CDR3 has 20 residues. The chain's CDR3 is CASSQDGQNNHRASSYEQYF. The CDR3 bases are TGTGCCAGCAGCCAAGACGGGCAGAATAACCACAGGGCATCCTCCTACGAGCAGTACTTC.